These T cell receptor beta chains were read from a single sample in a study of blood T cell repertoires in COVID-19. TCRdb's copy holds only in-frame clones and misses some; the assay was immunoSEQ multiplex PCR. The top ten hold roughly 6.3% of the sample, which has about 94,000 clones, about 80% seen once. The sequenced sample was peripheral blood. The receptor set was obtained from a man in his sixties with acute or convalescent COVID-19. The CDR3 runs from the conserved cysteine through the conserved F or W. Fields, in order: clone size, V gene, D gene, CDR3 length, J gene, CDR3 protein, CDR3 DNA. A D gene is named only where the DNA matches it firmly. Size values are once, few and many counts, or a class for expanded clones, and some rows have none.

-	TRBV4-2	-	15	TRBJ1-1	CASSQVTTGHAEAFF	TGTGCCAGCAGCCAAGTCACAACAGGGCACGCTGAAGCTTTCTTT
-	TRBV28	-	11	TRBJ1-1	CATEDGLEAFF	TGTGCCACCGAGGACGGACTTGAAGCTTTCTTT
-	TRBV27	-	16	TRBJ2-3	CASSPRKGGGGDTQYF	TGTGCCAGCAGCCCAAGGAAGGGGGGGGGCGGGGATACGCAGTATTTT
-	TRBV5-1	-	13	TRBJ1-1	CASSLQGVTEAFF	TGCGCCAGCAGCTTGCAAGGGGTCACTGAAGCTTTCTTT
-	TRBV9	TRBD1	16	TRBJ2-5	CASSVGEGGFGETQYF	TGTGCCAGCAGCGTAGGGGAAGGGGGCTTTGGGGAGACCCAGTACTTC
many	TRBV30	-	13	TRBJ2-2	CAWSHGGTGELFF	TGTGCCTGGTCCCACGGGGGAACCGGGGAGCTGTTTTTT
few	TRBV6-5	-	11	TRBJ1-1	CAGPGYTEAFF	TGTGCCGGCCCGGGGTACACTGAAGCTTTCTTT
-	TRBV19	TRBD1	14	TRBJ1-2	CASTSLRGLDGYTF	TGTGCCAGTACCTCCCTCAGGGGGCTGGACGGCTACACCTTC
-	TRBV4-1	TRBD1	16	TRBJ2-7	CASSQGTGGRSYEQYF	TGCGCCAGCAGCCAGGGTACAGGGGGCCGGTCCTACGAGCAGTACTTC
-	TRBV6-2/TRBV6-3	TRBD1	14	TRBJ2-2	CASSRTGETGELFF	TGTGCCAGCAGTCGGACAGGGGAGACCGGGGAGCTGTTTTTT
-	TRBV6-5	TRBD2	16	TRBJ2-2	CASSYSGLSPTGELFF	TGTGCCAGCAGTTACTCGGGACTAAGTCCAACCGGGGAGCTGTTTTTT
few	TRBV6-5	-	13	TRBJ1-2	CASSSGVVGGYTF	TGTGCCAGCAGTTCCGGGGTGGTGGGCGGCTACACCTTC
-	TRBV11-2	-	13	TRBJ2-7	CASSLKQATEQYF	TGTGCCAGCAGCTTAAAACAGGCTACCGAGCAGTACTTC
-	TRBV3-1/TRBV3-2	TRBD1	15	TRBJ1-2	CASSQLGTGGAGYTF	TGTGCCAGCAGCCAATTAGGGACAGGGGGCGCTGGCTACACCTTC
-	TRBV11-2	TRBD2	17	TRBJ2-5	CASSPGLAGRGGETQYF	TGTGCCAGCAGCCCGGGACTAGCGGGGAGAGGTGGAGAGACCCAGTACTTC
-	TRBV29-1	-	13	TRBJ1-1	CSGWIQVNTEAFF	TGCAGCGGGTGGATACAGGTCAACACTGAAGCTTTCTTT
-	TRBV12-5	TRBD1	18	TRBJ2-6	CASGSRQGQSTGANVLTF	TGTGCTAGTGGTTCCCGCCAGGGACAGAGTACCGGGGCCAACGTCCTGACTTTC
-	TRBV11-2	-	16	TRBJ2-1	CASSLPSGRRGNEQFF	TGTGCCAGCAGCCTACCATCAGGTCGCCGGGGGAATGAGCAGTTCTTC
-	TRBV19	TRBD1	14	TRBJ2-7	CASSMRDRVYEQYF	TGTGCCAGTAGTATGAGGGACAGGGTCTACGAGCAGTACTTC
-	TRBV24-1	TRBD2	18	TRBJ2-3	CATSDLTIAGAISDTQYF	TGTGCCACCAGTGATTTAACCATAGCGGGGGCGATTTCCGATACGCAGTATTTT
-	TRBV5-5	-	15	TRBJ2-6	CASSLVEAGANVLTF	TGTGCCAGCAGCTTGGTCGAGGCTGGGGCCAACGTCCTGACTTTC
-	TRBV4-1	-	17	TRBJ2-2	CASREGWTGKNTGELFF	TGCGCCAGCAGGGAAGGGTGGACGGGGAAGAACACCGGGGAGCTGTTTTTT
-	TRBV11-2	TRBD1	15	TRBJ2-5	CASSLGQGASETQYF	TGTGCCAGCAGCCTGGGACAGGGGGCTTCAGAGACCCAGTACTTC
-	TRBV5-6	TRBD2	18	TRBJ2-3	CASSLLAGGLSSTDTQYF	TGTGCCAGCAGCCTCCTAGCGGGGGGCCTGAGCAGCACAGATACGCAGTATTTT
-	TRBV5-3	TRBD2	17	TRBJ2-4	CARSAGAGGLVKNIQYF	TGTGCCAGAAGCGCGGGCGCGGGGGGGCTCGTCAAAAACATTCAGTACTTC
-	TRBV30	-	14	TRBJ1-4	CAWSRGSTNEKLFF	TGTGCCTGGAGCAGGGGATCAACTAATGAAAAACTGTTTTTT
-	TRBV9	-	15	TRBJ1-5	CASTKTGGSNQPQHF	TGTGCCAGCACCAAAACGGGGGGTAGCAATCAGCCCCAGCATTTT
-	TRBV5-1	-	15	TRBJ2-3	CASSLFTREVGTQYF	TGCGCCAGCAGCTTGTTTACCAGGGAAGTGGGTACGCAGTATTTT
-	TRBV6-5	TRBD2	15	TRBJ2-5	CASRTSGGAGETQYF	TGTGCCAGCAGGACTAGCGGGGGGGCCGGGGAGACCCAGTACTTC
-	TRBV5-4	-	13	TRBJ1-2	CASSLFYRVGYTF	TGTGCCAGCAGCTTGTTTTACAGGGTTGGCTACACCTTC
-	TRBV7-9	-	15	TRBJ1-3	CASSHRSGSGNTIYF	TGTGCCAGCAGCCACCGCTCAGGGTCAGGAAACACCATATATTTT
-	TRBV5-4	-	15	TRBJ2-1	CASRAGLASYNEQFF	TGTGCCAGCAGGGCGGGACTCGCCTCCTACAATGAGCAGTTCTTC
-	TRBV18	-	17	TRBJ1-4	CASSPPQGSETNEKLFF	TGTGCCAGCTCACCACCGCAGGGTTCGGAAACTAATGAAAAACTGTTTTTT
-	TRBV10-3	-	13	TRBJ1-2	CAISEKGNYGYTF	TGTGCCATCAGTGAGAAGGGGAACTATGGCTACACCTTC
-	TRBV6-5	TRBD1	13	TRBJ2-7	CASRFRGRREQYF	TGTGCCAGCAGATTTAGGGGGCGTCGGGAGCAGTACTTC
-	TRBV6-5	TRBD1	13	TRBJ1-2	CASIHDRVSGYTF	TGTGCCAGCATTCACGACAGGGTGTCTGGCTACACCTTC
-	TRBV20-1	-	13	TRBJ1-2	CSASPDAAYGYTF	TGCAGTGCTAGTCCCGACGCGGCTTATGGCTACACCTTC